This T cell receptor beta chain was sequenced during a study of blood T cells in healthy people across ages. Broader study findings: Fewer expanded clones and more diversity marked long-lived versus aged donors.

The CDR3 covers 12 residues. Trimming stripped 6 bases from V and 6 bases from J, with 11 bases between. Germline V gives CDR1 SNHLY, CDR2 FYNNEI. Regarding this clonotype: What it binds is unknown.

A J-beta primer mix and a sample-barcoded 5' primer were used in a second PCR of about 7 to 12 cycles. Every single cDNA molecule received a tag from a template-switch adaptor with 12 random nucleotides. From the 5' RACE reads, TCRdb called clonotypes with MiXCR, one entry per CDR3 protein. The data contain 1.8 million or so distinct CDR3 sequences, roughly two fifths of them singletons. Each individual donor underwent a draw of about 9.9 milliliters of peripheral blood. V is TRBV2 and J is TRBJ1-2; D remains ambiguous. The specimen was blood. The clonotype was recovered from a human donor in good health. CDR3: CASRLAGDGYTF. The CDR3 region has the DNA TGTGCCAGCAGGTTGGCCGGGGATGGCTACACCTTC.